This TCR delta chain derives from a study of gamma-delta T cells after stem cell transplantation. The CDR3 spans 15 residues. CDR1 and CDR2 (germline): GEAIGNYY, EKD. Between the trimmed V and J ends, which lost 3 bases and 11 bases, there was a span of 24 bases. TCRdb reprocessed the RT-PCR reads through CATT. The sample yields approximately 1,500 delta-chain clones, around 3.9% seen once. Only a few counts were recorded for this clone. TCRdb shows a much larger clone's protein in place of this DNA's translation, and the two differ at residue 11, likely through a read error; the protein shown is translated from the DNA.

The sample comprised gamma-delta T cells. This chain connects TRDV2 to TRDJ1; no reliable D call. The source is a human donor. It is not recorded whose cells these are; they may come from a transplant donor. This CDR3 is CACDLIPHKPENLIF. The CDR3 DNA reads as TGTGCCTGTGACCTCATTCCGCACAAACCAGAAAACCTCATCTTT.